The clone carrying this T cell receptor (beta chain) has just a few counts. Its antigen remains unidentified. The sample originates from a study of metastatic and nonmetastatic thyroid tumors. In the study overall: Malignant and benign thyroid patients had repertoires compared in peripheral blood and tumor or nodule tissue. Study-wide results and limits: Versus benign nodules, malignant thyroid tumors reportedly had significantly higher TCR beta diversity, in blood and tumor.

The CDR3 totals 11 residues. V was clipped by 6 bases and J by 12 bases; unmatched bases: 4. How the authors handled the data: CDR3 was compared across clinicopathological groups, and the resulting differences were used to build a distant-metastasis classifier for papillary thyroid cancer. TCRdb re-analyzed the PCR reads through MiXCR. The authors' filters were not applied to this entry. The sample lists tens of thousands of clones, about 4% occurring once. Thyroid surgery had not been preceded by any treatment in any patient. The rearrangement joins TRBV12-3 or TRBV12-4 to TRBJ1-4, with 7 nucleotides matching TRBD1. The sample was blood. This TCR was recovered from a female donor with papillary thyroid cancer or a benign thyroid nodule (not recorded which). Some clones in this sample may be carry-over from other donors' samples. CDR3 in DNA: TGTGCCAGCAGCTCCAGGGGGGAACTGTTTTTT. It is translated as CASSSRGELFF.